Listed below are T cell receptor beta chains from one sample, sequenced in a study of identical twins. TCRdb re-called the 5' RACE reads with MiXCR, one entry per CDR3 protein. The data contain 400,000 to 500,000 distinct CDR3 sequences, less than 20% of them singletons. The sequenced sample consisted of naive T cells sorted from blood. These receptors were collected from a man over 45 in good health. Each CDR3 is given without its conserved first and last residue.

J: TRBJ2-7; V: TRBV4-3; CDR3: ASSQDEASGSYEQY
J: TRBJ1-5; V: TRBV4-3; CDR3: ASSQDRGGNNQPQH
J: TRBJ2-7; V: TRBV2; CDR3: ATREKLAGGTYEQY
J: TRBJ2-5; V: TRBV27; CDR3: ASSLRGAPWETQG
J: TRBJ2-1; V: TRBV5-1; CDR3: ASGPRPFDEQF
J: TRBJ2-5; V: TRBV7-9; CDR3: ASSSSGSGQETQY
J: TRBJ1-2; V: TRBV6-6; CDR3: ASSPGTAHGYT
J: TRBJ2-1; V: TRBV20-1; CDR3: SASPGGPYNEQF
J: TRBJ2-6; V: TRBV6-2/TRBV6-3; CDR3: ASSYFGRPSGANVLT
J: TRBJ2-3; V: TRBV11-2; CDR3: ASSLVGGPLGDTQY
J: TRBJ2-5; V: TRBV2; CDR3: ASSSNSIPQETQY
J: TRBJ2-7; V: TRBV5-1; CDR3: ASSRQGDRGGEQY
J: TRBJ2-1; V: TRBV3-1; CDR3: ASSQGGSNEQF
J: TRBJ2-5; V: TRBV29-1; CDR3: SVVHTGRPLETQY
J: TRBJ2-7; V: TRBV6-2/TRBV6-3; CDR3: ASSSGLAGGGYEQY
J: TRBJ2-7; V: TRBV28; CDR3: ASRGGLTGPYEQY
J: TRBJ1-1; V: TRBV7-2; CDR3: ASSLVSGTRAEAF
J: TRBJ2-7; V: TRBV20-1; CDR3: SASRLAGVEQY
J: TRBJ2-1; V: TRBV20-1; CDR3: SADPGGRNNEQF
J: TRBJ2-5; V: TRBV5-1; CDR3: ASSRGTTVGKETQY
J: TRBJ1-4; V: TRBV15; CDR3: ATAEGLNEKLF
J: TRBJ2-1; V: TRBV4-1; CDR3: ASSLGGTSGAYNEQF
J: TRBJ1-5; V: TRBV6-2/TRBV6-3; CDR3: ASSSSGRNQPQH
J: TRBJ2-5; V: TRBV3-1; CDR3: ASSQGPAGETQY
J: TRBJ1-2; V: TRBV10-3; CDR3: AIRGGTAANYGYT
J: TRBJ1-4; V: TRBV20-1; CDR3: SASYTGSSEELF
J: TRBJ2-5; V: TRBV20-1; CDR3: SAREPAKETQY
J: TRBJ2-5; V: TRBV5-6; CDR3: ASSLRPPRTEETQY